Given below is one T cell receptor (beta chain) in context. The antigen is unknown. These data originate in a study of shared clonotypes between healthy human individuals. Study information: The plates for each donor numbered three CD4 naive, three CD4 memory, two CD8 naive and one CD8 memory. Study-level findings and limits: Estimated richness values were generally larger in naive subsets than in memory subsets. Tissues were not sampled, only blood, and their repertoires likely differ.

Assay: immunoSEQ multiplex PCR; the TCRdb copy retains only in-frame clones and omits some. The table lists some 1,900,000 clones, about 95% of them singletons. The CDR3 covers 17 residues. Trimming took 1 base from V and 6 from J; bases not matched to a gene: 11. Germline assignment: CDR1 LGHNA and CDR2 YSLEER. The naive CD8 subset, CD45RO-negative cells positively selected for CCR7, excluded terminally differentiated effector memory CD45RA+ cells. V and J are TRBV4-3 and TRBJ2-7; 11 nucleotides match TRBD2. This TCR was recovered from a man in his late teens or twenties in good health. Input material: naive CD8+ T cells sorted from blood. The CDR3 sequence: CASSQALAGEGCCEQYF. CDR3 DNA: TGCGCCAGCAGCCAAGCACTAGCGGGAGAAGGTTGTTGCGAGCAGTACTTC.